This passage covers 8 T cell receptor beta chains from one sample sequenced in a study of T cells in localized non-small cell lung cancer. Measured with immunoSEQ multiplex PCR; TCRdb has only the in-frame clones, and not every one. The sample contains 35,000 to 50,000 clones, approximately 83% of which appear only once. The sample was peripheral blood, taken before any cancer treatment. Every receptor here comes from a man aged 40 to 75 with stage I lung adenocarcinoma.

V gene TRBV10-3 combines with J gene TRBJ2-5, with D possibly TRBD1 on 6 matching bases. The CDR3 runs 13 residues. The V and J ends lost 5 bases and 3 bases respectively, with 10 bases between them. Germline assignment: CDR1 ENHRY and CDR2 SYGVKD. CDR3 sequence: CAISTGNEETQYF. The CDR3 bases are TGTGCCATCAGTACAGGGAACGAAGAGACCCAGTACTTC.

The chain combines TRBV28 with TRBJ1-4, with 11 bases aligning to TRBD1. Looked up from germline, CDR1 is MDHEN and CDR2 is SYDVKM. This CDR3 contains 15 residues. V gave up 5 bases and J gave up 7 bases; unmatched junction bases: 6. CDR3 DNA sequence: TGTGCCAGCAGTACGGACAGGGGGCTAAGTGAAAAACTGTTTTTT. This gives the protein CASSTDRGLSEKLFF.

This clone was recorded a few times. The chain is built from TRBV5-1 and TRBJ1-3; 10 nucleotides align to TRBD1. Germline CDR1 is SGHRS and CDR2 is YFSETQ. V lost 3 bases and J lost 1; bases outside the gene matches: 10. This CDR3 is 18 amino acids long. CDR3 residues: CASSSGTGDAFSGNTIYF. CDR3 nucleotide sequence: TGCGCCAGCAGCTCCGGGACAGGGGACGCCTTTTCTGGAAACACCATATATTTT.

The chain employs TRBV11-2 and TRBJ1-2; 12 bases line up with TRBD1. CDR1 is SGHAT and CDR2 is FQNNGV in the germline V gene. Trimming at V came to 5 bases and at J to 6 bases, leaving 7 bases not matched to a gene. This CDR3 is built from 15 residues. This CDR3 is CASSTTGTGGHGYTF. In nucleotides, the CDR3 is TGTGCCAGCAGCACCACCGGGACAGGGGGCCATGGCTACACCTTC.

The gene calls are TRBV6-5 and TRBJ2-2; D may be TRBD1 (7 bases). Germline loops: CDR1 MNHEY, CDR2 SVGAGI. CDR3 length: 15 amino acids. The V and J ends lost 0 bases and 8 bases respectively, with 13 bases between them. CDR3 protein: CASSYSQGGTGELFF. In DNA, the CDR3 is TGTGCCAGCAGTTACTCGCAGGGGGGTACTGGGGAGCTGTTTTTT.

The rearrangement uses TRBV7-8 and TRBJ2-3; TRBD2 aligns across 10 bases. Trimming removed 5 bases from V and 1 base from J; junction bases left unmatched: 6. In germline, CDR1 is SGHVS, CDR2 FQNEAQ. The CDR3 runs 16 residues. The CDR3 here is CASSPLGTSGTDTQYF. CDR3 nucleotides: TGTGCCAGCAGCCCCCTCGGGACTAGCGGCACAGATACGCAGTATTTT.

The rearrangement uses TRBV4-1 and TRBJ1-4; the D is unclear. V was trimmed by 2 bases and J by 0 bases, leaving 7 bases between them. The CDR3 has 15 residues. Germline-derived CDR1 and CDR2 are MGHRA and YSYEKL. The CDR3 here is CASSQFPTTNEKLFF. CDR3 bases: TGCGCCAGCAGCCAATTCCCTACAACTAATGAAAAACTGTTTTTT.

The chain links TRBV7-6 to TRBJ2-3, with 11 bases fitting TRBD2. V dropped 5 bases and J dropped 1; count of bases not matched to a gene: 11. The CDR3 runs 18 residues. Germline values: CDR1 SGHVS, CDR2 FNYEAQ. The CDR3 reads CASSPGPSGRMGTDTQYF. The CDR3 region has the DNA TGTGCCAGCAGCCCAGGGCCTAGCGGGAGGATGGGCACAGATACGCAGTATTTT.